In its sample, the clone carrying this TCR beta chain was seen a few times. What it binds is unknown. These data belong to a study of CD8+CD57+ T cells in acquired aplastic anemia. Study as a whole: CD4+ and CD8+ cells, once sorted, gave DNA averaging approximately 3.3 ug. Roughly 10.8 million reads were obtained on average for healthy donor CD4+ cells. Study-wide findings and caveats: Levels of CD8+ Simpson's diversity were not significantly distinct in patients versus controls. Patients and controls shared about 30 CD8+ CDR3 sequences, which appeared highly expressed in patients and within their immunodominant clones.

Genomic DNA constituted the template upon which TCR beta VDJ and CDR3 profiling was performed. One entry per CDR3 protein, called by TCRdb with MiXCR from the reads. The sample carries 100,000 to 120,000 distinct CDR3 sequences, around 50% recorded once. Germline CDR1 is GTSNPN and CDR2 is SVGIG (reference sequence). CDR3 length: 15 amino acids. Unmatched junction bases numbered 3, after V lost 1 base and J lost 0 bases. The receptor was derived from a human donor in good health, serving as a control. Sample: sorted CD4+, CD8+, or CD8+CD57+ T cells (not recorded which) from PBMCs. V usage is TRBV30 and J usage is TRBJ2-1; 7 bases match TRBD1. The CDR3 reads CAWSAGQSSYNEQFF. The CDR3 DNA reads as TGTGCCTGGAGTGCGGGACAGAGCTCCTACAATGAGCAGTTCTTC.